A single sample gave rise to the 20 T cell receptor beta chains below, sequenced in a study. MiXCR, run by TCRdb on the reads, gives a single entry per CDR3 protein. Here the sample spans 3,800 or so distinct CDR3 sequences, 10% to 13% being singletons. Sequencing input: CD4+ T cells from synovial fluid. These receptor sequences come from a human donor with rheumatoid arthritis.

This clonotype was seen at least ten times. The chain links TRBV14 to TRBJ2-7, with D hard to call. V was cut by 1 base and J by 2 bases, with 15 bases left in between. The CDR3 has 16 residues. Germline V gives CDR1 SGHDN, CDR2 FVKESK. DNA for the CDR3: TGTGCCAGCAGCCAAGTTTGGTGGGTCGAACCCTACGAGCAGTACTTC. This sequence encodes CASSQVWWVEPYEQYF.

This clonotype ranks as medium-sized. The rearrangement links TRBV7-2 to TRBJ1-2; no clear D gene. Trimming stripped 1 base from V and 6 bases from J, with 12 bases between. CDR1 SGHTA and CDR2 FQGNSA come from the germline V gene. The CDR3 spans 14 residues. DNA of the CDR3: TGTGCCAGCAGCTTAGGACCACAGCCGAATGGCTACACCTTC. Residues: CASSLGPQPNGYTF.

By share, this clonotype ranks as medium-sized. The chain carries TRBV29-1 and TRBJ2-5; TRBD2 is a possible D gene (6 bases). Germline CDR1 reads SQVTM; CDR2 reads ANQGSEA. V was clipped by 7 bases and J by 0 bases, with 12 bases between them. The CDR3 is 13 residues long. The CDR3 bases are TGCAGCGCCCATCGGGGGAACCAAGAGACCCAGTACTTC. Encoded protein: CSAHRGNQETQYF. Full variable domain (missing parts from reference TRBV29-1 and TRBJ2-5): SAVISQKPSRDICQRGTSLTIQCQVDSQVTMMFWYRQQPGQSLTLIATANQGSEATYESGFVIDKFPISRPNLTFSTLTVSNMSPEDSSIYLCSAHRGNQETQYFGPGTRLLVL.

This clonotype was seen many times. The chain joins TRBV30 to TRBJ1-1; D ambiguous. The germline V gene has CDR1 GTSNPN and CDR2 SVGIG (reference sequence). Trimming removed 4 bases from V and 0 bases from J, with 6 bases in between. CDR3 length: 12 residues. The CDR3 sequence is CAWNSLNTEAFF. The CDR3 nucleotides read TGTGCCTGGAATTCATTGAACACTGAAGCTTTCTTT.

This clonotype was observed at least ten times. The gene calls are TRBV7-9 and TRBJ1-1; perhaps TRBD1 as D (5 bases). Per the germline V gene, CDR1 is SEHNR and CDR2 is FQNEAQ (reference sequence). The ends were cut back, 0 bases at V and 6 bases at J, with 11 bases in the middle. The CDR3 has 14 amino acids. Written as DNA, the CDR3 is TGTGCCAGCAGCTTAGCGGGACTTCGCGCTGAAGCTTTCTTT. This translates into CASSLAGLRAEAFF.

This clonotype was observed at least ten times. This chain uses TRBV7-9 with TRBJ2-7, with D maybe TRBD2 (5 bases). Germline V CDR1 and CDR2: SEHNR, FQNEAQ (reference sequence). V gave up 3 bases and J gave up 4 bases, with 10 bases separating them. The CDR3 runs 13 residues. CDR3 sequence (DNA): TGTGCCAGCAGCTTCGGAGGTTATTACGAGCAGTACTTC. Translated: CASSFGGYYEQYF.

Judged by abundance, this clonotype is medium-sized. V usage is TRBV30 and J usage is TRBJ2-3; 12 bases are a match to TRBD2. Per the germline V gene, CDR1 is GTSNPN and CDR2 is SVGIG (reference sequence). Germline trimming cut 4 bases from V and 15 bases from J; bases unmatched to any gene: 17. CDR3 length equals 15 residues. The CDR3 loop reads CAWTLWERLAGEIYF. In DNA, the CDR3 is TGTGCCTGGACCCTATGGGAGAGACTAGCGGGAGAAATTTATTTT.

This clonotype was seen a handful of times. Mismatch with germline at one junction end may stem from a read error. This chain joins TRBV20-1 and TRBJ2-3; D unclear. The CDR3 spans 14 residues. Germline CDR1 DFQATT, CDR2 SNEGSKA (reference sequence). This chain's CDR3 is CSARDLKGVNTQYF. CDR3 nucleotide sequence: TGCAGTGCTAGAGATTTGAAAGGAGTGAATACGCAGTATTTC.

This clonotype is medium-sized within its sample. The gene calls are TRBV20-1 and TRBJ1-1, with a tentative D call TRBD1 (6 bases). CDR3 length equals 15 residues. Per the germline V gene, CDR1 is DFQATT and CDR2 is SNEGSKA (reference sequence). V was trimmed by 0 bases and J by 3 bases, leaving 14 bases between them. CDR3 loop: CSAREQGRVDTEAFF. CDR3 DNA sequence: TGCAGTGCTAGAGAGCAGGGGAGAGTGGACACTGAAGCTTTCTTT.

This clonotype is termed medium-sized. The chain is built from TRBV12-3 or TRBV12-4 and TRBJ2-3; 7 nucleotides match TRBD2. Losses at the gene ends were 0 bases for V and 6 bases for J; bases not matched to a gene: 9. The CDR3 is made up of 16 amino acids. In DNA, the CDR3 is TGTGCCAGCAGTTTAGCCAGCGGGACTTTTTTTGATACGCAGTATTTT. It translates to CASSLASGTFFDTQYF.

This clonotype was recorded at least ten times. This chain uses TRBV9 with TRBJ2-7; tentative D call: TRBD2 (7 bases). The V end was cut by 4 bases, the J end by 1 base, with 21 bases between. The germline V gene has CDR1 SGDLS and CDR2 YYNGEE. This CDR3 is 17 amino acids long. As DNA, the CDR3 is TGTGCCAGCAGCCTAGGGGGTGGCGGGAGTGAGTCCTACGAGCAGTACTTC. Its translation is CASSLGGGGSESYEQYF.

In its sample, this clonotype is medium-sized. The V and J genes are TRBV4-3 and TRBJ2-1; possibly TRBD2 for D (5 bases). The V gene's germline CDR1 is LGHNA and CDR2 YSLEER. V lost 1 base to trimming and J lost 9 bases, with 19 bases between them. This CDR3 is built from 16 residues. The CDR3 spells CASSQGGGLTQSEQFF. CDR3 sequence (DNA): TGCGCCAGCAGCCAAGGTGGAGGACTTACACAATCTGAGCAGTTCTTC.

This clonotype was counted between two and nine times. The chain links TRBV28 to TRBJ1-5; D is unresolved. V shed 3 bases and J shed 9 bases, with 15 bases lying between them. The CDR3 sequence is 14 residues long. CDR1 is MDHEN and CDR2 is SYDVKM in the germline V gene. In DNA form, the CDR3 reads TGTGCCAGCAGTTTTGCCGGTGGTTCCACGCCCCAGCATTTT. It encodes CASSFAGGSTPQHF.

This clonotype rates as medium-sized. In DNA, the CDR3 is TGCAGTGCTCCGACCGGGACCCAAGAGACCCAGTACTTC. It specifies CSAPTGTQETQYF. The V and J genes are TRBV20-1 and TRBJ2-5; D tentatively reads TRBD1 or TRBD2 (5 bases each). The V and J ends lost 5 bases and 1 base respectively, with 11 bases between them. Germline CDR1 and CDR2: DFQATT and SNEGSKA (reference sequence). The CDR3 has 13 residues.

By share, this clonotype counts as medium-sized. This chain's CDR3 is CASLPGQGASGANVLTF. CDR3 bases: TGTGCCAGCCTCCCGGGACAGGGGGCCTCTGGGGCCAACGTCCTGACTTTC. V usage is TRBV6-5 and J usage is TRBJ2-6; 12 nucleotides line up with TRBD1. The ends lost 8 bases at V and 0 bases at J; junction bases unmatched: 5. The CDR3 covers 17 residues. In germline, CDR1 is MNHEY, CDR2 SVGAGI.

This clonotype is judged medium-sized (0.01 to 0.1%). This chain links TRBV12-2 with TRBJ2-7; the table's D call TRBD1 went unverified against the DNA. TRBV12-2 is deemed a pseudogene. The CDR3 loop spans 15 amino acids. CDR3 DNA: TGTGCAAGTCGCTTCAGCCCCCCGAGGGTCCACGAGCAGTACTTC. It translates to CASRFSPPRVHEQYF.

Relative to its sample, this clonotype is medium-sized. The chain carries TRBV11-1 and TRBJ2-1, with D uncertain. Trimming took off 8 bases at V and 8 bases at J, with 13 bases between the two ends. CDR3 size: 12 residues. Germline V gives CDR1 SGHAT, CDR2 FQDESV (reference sequence). The CDR3: CASSLGVDEQFF. Here the CDR3 DNA reads TGTGCCAGCTCCCTTGGGGTCGATGAGCAGTTCTTC.

This clonotype was counted at least ten times. This rearrangement joins TRBV19 to TRBJ1-5; weak D call: TRBD1 (6 bases). The CDR3 has 14 amino acids. The V and J ends lost 4 bases and 6 bases respectively, with 13 bases between them. Germline V lookup: CDR1 LNHDA, CDR2 SQIVND (reference sequence). The CDR3 nucleotides are TGTGCCAGTAGTACTACCCAGGGGATTCAGCCCCAGCATTTT. It codes for CASSTTQGIQPQHF.

This clonotype was detected many times. The chain joins TRBV12-3 or TRBV12-4 to TRBJ1-4; TRBD1 might be the D (5 bases). CDR3 size: 15 residues. V lost 5 bases and J lost 6, with 16 bases in between. DNA of the CDR3: TGTGCCAGCAGTCCTCAGGGTTTATCGGATGAAAAACTGTTTTTT. Protein: CASSPQGLSDEKLFF.

This clonotype counts as medium-sized. The chain links TRBV29-1 to TRBJ2-5, with 10 bases lining up with TRBD1. The CDR3 sequence is 14 residues long. Germline V lookup: CDR1 SQVTM, CDR2 ANQGSEA. V shed 7 bases, J shed 5 bases, and the junction held 10 bases outside the gene matches. The CDR3 region has the DNA TGCAGCGCCGAGGGACAGGGGTTCGAGGAGACCCAGTACTTC. Amino acid sequence: CSAEGQGFEETQYF.